This TCR beta chain was captured in a study of tissue T cells after allogeneic stem cell transplantation. Germline loops: CDR1 NNHDY, CDR2 SYVADS. This CDR3 is 15 amino acids long. Trimming removed 3 bases from V and 0 bases from J; junction bases left unmatched: 3. Measured with immunoSEQ multiplex PCR; TCRdb has only the in-frame clones, and not every one. This sample has several thousand clones, with around 43% found just once. A word on this clone: What it binds is not known. Gene names are the mouse ones. The sequence runs out 1 residue before the end of the CDR3; the remainder is reconstructed from the germline J gene.

Time point meaning: mouse harvest day 7 after allogeneic transplant. Mouse grafts combined 10^7 T-cell-depleted bone marrow cells with 10^6 splenic CD5+ T cells. Tissues came from B6→BALB/c major-mismatch GVHD mice at day 7 or 14. Study-wide results and caveats: Some tissue clones might be persisting host cells; their alloreactivity or antigen specificity was not determined. In patients and mice, blood and spleen missed much of tissue repertoire.

V gene TRBV13-3 combines with J gene TRBJ2-7; 10 positions match TRBD2. The TCR was taken from a female BALB/c mouse given C57BL/6 T cells with graft-versus-host disease after an allogeneic hematopoietic cell transplant. The sequencing sample was made of lymph node tissue. The chain's CDR3 is CASSVDWGSSYEQYF. The DNA read from the CDR3 is TGTGCCAGCAGTGTGGACTGGGGGAGCTCCTATGAACAGTAC.